The present TCR beta chain was sequenced within a study of blood T cells in healthy people across ages. CDR1 MNHNY and CDR2 SVGAGI come from the germline V gene (reference sequence). The CDR3 consists of 14 residues. A second PCR of 7 to 11 cycles used a sample-barcoded 5' primer and a J-beta primer mix. TCRdb redid the calling of the 5' RACE reads with MiXCR, one entry per CDR3 protein. The sample has 1,300,000 or so distinct CDR3 sequences, 59% seen once; the top ten hold roughly 6.3%. This receptor was identified in a man between 18 and 29 years old in good health. The genes are TRBV6-6 and TRBJ2-1; the D gene could be TRBD1 or TRBD2 (5 bases each). Gene TRBJ2-7 matches the end of the DNA better, so the J call may be wrong. Material: blood. The CDR3, as DNA: TGTGCCAGCAGTTATGGGGGTCGCGACTACGAGCAGTACTTC. As protein: CASSYGGRDYEQYF.